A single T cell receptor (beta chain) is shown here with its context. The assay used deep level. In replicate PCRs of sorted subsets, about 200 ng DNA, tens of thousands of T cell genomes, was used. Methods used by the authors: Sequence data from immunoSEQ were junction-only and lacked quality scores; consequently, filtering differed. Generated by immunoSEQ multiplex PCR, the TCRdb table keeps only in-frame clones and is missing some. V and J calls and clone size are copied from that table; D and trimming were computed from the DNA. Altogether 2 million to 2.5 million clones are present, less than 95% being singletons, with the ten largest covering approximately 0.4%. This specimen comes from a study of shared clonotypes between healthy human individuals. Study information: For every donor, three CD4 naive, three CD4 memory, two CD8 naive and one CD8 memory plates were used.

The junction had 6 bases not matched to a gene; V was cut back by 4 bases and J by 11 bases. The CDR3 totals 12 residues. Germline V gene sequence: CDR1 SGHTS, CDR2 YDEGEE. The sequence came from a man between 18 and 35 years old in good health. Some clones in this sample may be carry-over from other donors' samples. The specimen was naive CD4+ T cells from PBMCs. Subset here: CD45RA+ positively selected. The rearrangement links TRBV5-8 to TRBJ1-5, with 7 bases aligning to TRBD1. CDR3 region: CASSRLGQAQHF. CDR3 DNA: TGTGCCAGCAGCCGACTTGGACAGGCCCAGCATTTT.